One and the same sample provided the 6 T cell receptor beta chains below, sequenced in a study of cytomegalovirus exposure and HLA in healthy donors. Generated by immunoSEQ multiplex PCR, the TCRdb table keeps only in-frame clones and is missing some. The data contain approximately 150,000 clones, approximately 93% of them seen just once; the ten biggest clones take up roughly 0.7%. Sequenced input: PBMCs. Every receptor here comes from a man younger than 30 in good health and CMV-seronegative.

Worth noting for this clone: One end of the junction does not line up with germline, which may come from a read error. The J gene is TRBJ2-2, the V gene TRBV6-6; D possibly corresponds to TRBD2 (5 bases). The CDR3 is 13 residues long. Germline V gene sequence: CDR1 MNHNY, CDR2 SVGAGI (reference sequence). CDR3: CASWPGNPGELFF. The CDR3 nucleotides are TGTGCCAGCTGGCCGGGGAACCCCGGGGAGCTGTTTTTT.

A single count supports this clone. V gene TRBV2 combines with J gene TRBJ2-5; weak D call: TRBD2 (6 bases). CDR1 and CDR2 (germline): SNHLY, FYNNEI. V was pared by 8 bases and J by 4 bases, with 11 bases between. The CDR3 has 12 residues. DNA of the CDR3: TGTGCCAGCGGGCCGGGGGTAGAGACCCAGTACTTC. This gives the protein CASGPGVETQYF.

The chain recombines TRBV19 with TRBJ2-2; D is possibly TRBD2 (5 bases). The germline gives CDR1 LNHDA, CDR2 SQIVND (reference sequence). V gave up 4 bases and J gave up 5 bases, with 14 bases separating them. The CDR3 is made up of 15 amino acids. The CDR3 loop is CASSNPDYLTGELFF. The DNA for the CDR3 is TGTGCCAGTAGTAATCCCGACTATCTAACCGGGGAGCTGTTTTTT.

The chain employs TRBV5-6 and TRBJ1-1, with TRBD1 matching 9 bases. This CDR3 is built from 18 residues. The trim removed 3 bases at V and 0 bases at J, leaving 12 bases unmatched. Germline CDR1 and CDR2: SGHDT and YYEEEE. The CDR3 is CASSSSRDRAFLNTEAFF. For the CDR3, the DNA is TGTGCCAGCAGCTCATCCCGGGACAGGGCGTTTTTGAACACTGAAGCTTTCTTT.

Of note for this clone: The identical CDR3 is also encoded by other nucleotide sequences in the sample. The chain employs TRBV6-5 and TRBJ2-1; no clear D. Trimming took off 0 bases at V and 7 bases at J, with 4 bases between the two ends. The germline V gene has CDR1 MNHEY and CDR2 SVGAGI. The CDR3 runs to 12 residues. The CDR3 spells CASSYSGNEQFF. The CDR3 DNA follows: TGTGCCAGCAGTTACTCCGGGAATGAGCAGTTCTTC.

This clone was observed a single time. DNA for the CDR3: TGTGCCAGCAGCTCAGGACTAGTCGGAGGGAACTACAATGAGCAGTTCTTC. Protein sequence: CASSSGLVGGNYNEQFF. The V gene is TRBV5-8, the J gene TRBJ2-1; TRBD2 matches 7 bases. The CDR3 loop spans 17 amino acids. Germline V gene data show CDR1 as SGHTS and CDR2 as YDEGEE. Trimming cost V 3 bases and J 3 bases; bases outside gene matches: 12.